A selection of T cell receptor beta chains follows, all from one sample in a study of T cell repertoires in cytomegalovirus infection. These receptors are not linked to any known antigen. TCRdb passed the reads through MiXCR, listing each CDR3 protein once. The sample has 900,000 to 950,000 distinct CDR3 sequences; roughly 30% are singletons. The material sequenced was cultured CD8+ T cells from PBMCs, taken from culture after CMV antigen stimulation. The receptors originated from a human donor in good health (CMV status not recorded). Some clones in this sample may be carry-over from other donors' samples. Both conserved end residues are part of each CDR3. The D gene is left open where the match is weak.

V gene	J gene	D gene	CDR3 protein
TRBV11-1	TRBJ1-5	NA	CASSFDGVNQPQHF
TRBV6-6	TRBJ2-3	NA	CASRFSSADTQYF
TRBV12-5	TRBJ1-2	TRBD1	CASGSPGQGKNGYTF
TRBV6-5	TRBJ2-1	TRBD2	CASSYSTGTSGGYNEQFF
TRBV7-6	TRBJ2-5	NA	CASSLSLGETQYF
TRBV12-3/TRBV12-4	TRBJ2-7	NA	CASSGRGTSSSYEQYF
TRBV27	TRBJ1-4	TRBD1	CASSPDRAYEKLFF
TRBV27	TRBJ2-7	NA	CASSPRAGEYEQYF
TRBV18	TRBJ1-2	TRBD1	CASSPSRGERGYTF
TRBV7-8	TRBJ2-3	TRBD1	CASSRGGFENTQYF
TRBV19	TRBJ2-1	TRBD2	CASSGTAGDEQFF
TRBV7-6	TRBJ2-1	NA	CASSLFARDGEQFF
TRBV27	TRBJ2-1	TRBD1	CASSLGGREAF
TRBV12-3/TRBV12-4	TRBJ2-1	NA	CASSLGTEGIYNEQFF
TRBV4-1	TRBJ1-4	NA	CASSQGGKLFF
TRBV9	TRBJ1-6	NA	CASSAQGLGNSPLHF
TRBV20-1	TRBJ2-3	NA	CSAHDLPGTQNPTDTQYF
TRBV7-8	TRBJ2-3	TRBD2	CASSLVSGDTDTQYF
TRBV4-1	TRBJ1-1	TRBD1	CASSPSGTGDAEAFF
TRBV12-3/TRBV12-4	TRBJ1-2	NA	CASSFGGGYTF
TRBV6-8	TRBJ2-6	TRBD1	CASSYSVQGARGANVLTF
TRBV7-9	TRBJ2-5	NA	CASSLAQAVQETQYF
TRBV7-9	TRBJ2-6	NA	CASSVTSFGANVLTF
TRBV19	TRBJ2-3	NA	CASSTLPGLYSTDTQYF
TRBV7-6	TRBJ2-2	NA	CASSLGAGAGELFF
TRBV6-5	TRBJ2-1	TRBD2	CASSYGLAGDYNEQFF
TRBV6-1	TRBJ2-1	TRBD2	CASIQAAGGIYNEQFF
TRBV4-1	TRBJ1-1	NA	CASSQGQGPVNTEAFF
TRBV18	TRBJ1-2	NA	CASSPPTQGFAYGYTF
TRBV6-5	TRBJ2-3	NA	CASSFTPPDTQYF
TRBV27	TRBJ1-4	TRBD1	CASSLTTGTVSKNEKLFF
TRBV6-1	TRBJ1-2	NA	CASSAGRANYGYTF
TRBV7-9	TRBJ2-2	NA	CARQGTGELFF
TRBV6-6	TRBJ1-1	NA	CASNLRPGDEAFF
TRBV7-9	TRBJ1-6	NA	CASSLRVGSRIKPLHF
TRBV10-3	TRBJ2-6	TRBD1	CAILAADRGRTGANVLTF
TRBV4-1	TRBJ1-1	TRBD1	CASSQDLGRGREAFF
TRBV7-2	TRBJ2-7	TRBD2	CASSLSPLAGGYEQYF
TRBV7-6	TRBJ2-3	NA	CASSLAGEDTQYF
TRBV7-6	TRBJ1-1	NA	CASSLAGEPNTEAFF
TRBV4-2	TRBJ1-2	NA	CASSQVGRGSLNYGYTF
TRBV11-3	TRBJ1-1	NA	CASSRSVGRNTEAFF
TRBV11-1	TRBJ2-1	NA	CASSLAPGALNEQFF
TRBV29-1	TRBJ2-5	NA	CSVEDLASEFQETQYF
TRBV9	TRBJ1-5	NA	CACSAGGSNQPQHF
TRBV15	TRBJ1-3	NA	CAAAGPSSGNTIYF
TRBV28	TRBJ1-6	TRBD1	CASSEDRDRDSPLHF
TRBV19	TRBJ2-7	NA	CASGLAGEQYF
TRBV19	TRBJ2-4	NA	CASSERQLAKNIQYF
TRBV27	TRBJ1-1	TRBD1	CASSPTGGYVEAFF
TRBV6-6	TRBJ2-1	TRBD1	CASSYTIHRGQDNEQFF
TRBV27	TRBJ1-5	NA	CASSSGQGVGNQPQHF
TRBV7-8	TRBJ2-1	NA	CASSFAGPYNEQFF